A selection of T cell receptor beta chains follows, all from one sample in a study of shared clonotypes between healthy human individuals. The method was immunoSEQ multiplex PCR; TCRdb's version includes in-frame clones alone and lacks a portion of them. The sample lists some 2.4 million clones; approximately 94% were seen once. The sample taken for sequencing was naive CD4+ T cells from PBMCs. Receptors were obtained from a man between 18 and 29 years old in good health. Some clones in this sample may be carry-over from other donors' samples. The CDR3 runs from the conserved cysteine through the conserved F or W.

>TRBV19
CASSPGTVRADEKLFF
>TRBV30
CAWSDWSGGGNQPQHF
>TRBV27
CASSTLLAGGWKNTEAFF
>TRBV6-1
CASRLAGVVEQFF
>TRBV29-1
CSVEGTDSNQPQHF
>TRBV5-1
CASSLANAGSEQYF
>TRBV5-1
CASSEGHTGELFF
>TRBV5-1
CASSLGPWVNEQFF
>TRBV7-2
CASSLAGQVNTEAFF
>TRBV7-3
CASTLGRVTDTGELFF
>TRBV18
CASSSSASTEAFF
>TRBV11-3
CASSLGPYQETQYF
>TRBV7-9
CASSPGQLQETQYF